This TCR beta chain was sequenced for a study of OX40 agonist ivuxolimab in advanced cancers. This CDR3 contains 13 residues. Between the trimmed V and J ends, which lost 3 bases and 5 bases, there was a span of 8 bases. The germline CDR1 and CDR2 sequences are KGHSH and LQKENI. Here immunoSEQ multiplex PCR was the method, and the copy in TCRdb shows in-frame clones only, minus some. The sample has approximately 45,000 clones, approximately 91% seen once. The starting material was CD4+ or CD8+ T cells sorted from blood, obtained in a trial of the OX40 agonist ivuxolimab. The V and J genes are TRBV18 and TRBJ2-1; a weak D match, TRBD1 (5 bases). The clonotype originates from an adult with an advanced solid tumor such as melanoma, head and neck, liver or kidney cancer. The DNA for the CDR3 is TGTGCCAGCTCACCCGACAGAAACAATGAGCAGTTCTTC. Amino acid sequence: CASSPDRNNEQFF.